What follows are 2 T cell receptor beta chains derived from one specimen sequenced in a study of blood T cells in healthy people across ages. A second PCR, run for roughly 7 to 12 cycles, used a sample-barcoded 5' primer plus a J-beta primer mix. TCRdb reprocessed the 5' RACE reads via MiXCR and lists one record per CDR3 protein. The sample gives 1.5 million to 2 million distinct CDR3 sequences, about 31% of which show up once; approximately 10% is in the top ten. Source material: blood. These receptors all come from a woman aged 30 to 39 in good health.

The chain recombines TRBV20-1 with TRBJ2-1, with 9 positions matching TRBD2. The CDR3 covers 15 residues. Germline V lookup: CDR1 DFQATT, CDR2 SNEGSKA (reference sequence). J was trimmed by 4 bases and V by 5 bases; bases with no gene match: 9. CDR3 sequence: CSAVQSGGPYNEQFF. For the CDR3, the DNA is TGCAGTGCTGTCCAAAGCGGGGGGCCTTACAATGAGCAGTTCTTC.

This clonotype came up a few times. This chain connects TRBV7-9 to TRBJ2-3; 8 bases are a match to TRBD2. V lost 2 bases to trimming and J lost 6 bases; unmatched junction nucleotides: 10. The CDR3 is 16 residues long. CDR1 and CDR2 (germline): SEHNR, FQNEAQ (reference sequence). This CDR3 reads CASSLRSGGFPDTQYF. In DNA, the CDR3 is TGTGCCAGCAGCTTAAGAAGCGGGGGATTCCCGGATACGCAGTATTTT.